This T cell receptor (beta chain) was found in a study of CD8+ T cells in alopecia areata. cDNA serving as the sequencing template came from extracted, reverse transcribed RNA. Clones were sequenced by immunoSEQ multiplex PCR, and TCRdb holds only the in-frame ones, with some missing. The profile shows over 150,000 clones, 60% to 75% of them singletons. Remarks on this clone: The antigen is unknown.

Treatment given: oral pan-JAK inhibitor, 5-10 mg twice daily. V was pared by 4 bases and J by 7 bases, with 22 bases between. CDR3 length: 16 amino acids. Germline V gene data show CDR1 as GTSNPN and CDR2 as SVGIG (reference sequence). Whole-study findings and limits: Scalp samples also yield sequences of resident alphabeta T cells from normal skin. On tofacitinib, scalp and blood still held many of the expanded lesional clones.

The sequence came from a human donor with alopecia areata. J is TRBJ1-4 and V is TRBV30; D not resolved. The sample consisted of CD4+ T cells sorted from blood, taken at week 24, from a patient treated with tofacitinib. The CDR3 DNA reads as TGTGCCTGGAACATCGGTGGAATTGGAGTTCGTGAAAAACTGTTTTTT. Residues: CAWNIGGIGVREKLFF.